A single sample gave rise to the 16 T cell receptor beta chains below, sequenced in a study of shared clonotypes between healthy human individuals. Data came from immunoSEQ multiplex PCR; TCRdb stores just in-frame clones and leaves some out. The table shows about 1.5 million clones, with 95% to 97% occurring only once. The sample consisted of naive CD4+ T cells sorted from blood. Subset defined: CD45RA+ positively selected. Receptor source: a man aged 25 to 40 in good health.

V is TRBV7-6 and J is TRBJ1-5; D gene uncertain. This CDR3 spans 13 amino acids. Germline lookup yields CDR1 SGHVS and CDR2 FNYEAQ. Trimming removed 2 bases from V and 0 bases from J, with 2 bases in between. The CDR3 loop is CASSLNSNQPQHF. CDR3 DNA sequence: TGTGCCAGCAGCTTAAATAGCAATCAGCCCCAGCATTTT.

The chain combines TRBV4-2 with TRBJ2-2; no clear D. This CDR3 is built from 19 residues. Trimming stripped 1 base from V and 2 bases from J, with 20 bases between. Per germline, CDR1 LGHNA and CDR2 YNFKEQ. The CDR3 DNA reads as TGTGCCAGCAGCCAAGCCCTCCGAAAACTCACCTCAAACACCGGGGAGCTGTTTTTT. Translation: CASSQALRKLTSNTGELFF.

The chain is built from TRBV10-2 and TRBJ1-4; D not certain. Germline assignment: CDR1 WSHSY and CDR2 SAAADI. CDR3 length equals 14 residues. V lost 3 bases, J lost 7 bases, and 12 bases lay in between. CDR3 nucleotides: TGCGCCAGCAGTGATGGGCTCAAGGGTGAAAAACTGTTTTTT. Residues: CASSDGLKGEKLFF.

The chain combines TRBV6-1 with TRBJ2-7; 14 positions agree with TRBD2. V shed 6 bases and J 5 bases; nucleotides not matched to a gene: 0. Per the germline V gene, CDR1 is MNHNS and CDR2 is SASEGT. CDR3 size: 13 residues. The CDR3 DNA sequence: TGTGCCAGCAGGGGACTAGCGGGAGACGAGCAGTACTTC. Translation: CASRGLAGDEQYF.

The chain uses TRBV9 and TRBJ1-2; 8 nucleotides agree with TRBD1. The J segment lost 4 bases and the V segment lost 0 bases, leaving 2 bases of the junction unmatched. The CDR3 is 14 amino acids. CDR1 is SGDLS and CDR2 is YYNGEE in the germline V gene. The CDR3 sequence is CASSVAGTGYGYTF. The CDR3 DNA reads TGTGCCAGCAGCGTAGCCGGGACAGGCTATGGCTACACCTTC.

J is TRBJ2-1 and V is TRBV11-2, with 8 bases that match TRBD1. The CDR3 has 15 residues. The germline CDR1 and CDR2 sequences are SGHAT and FQNNGV. The ends lost 2 bases at V and 6 bases at J; junction bases unmatched: 6. CDR3 nucleotide sequence: TGTGCCAGCAGCTTACAGGGGGCTCATGGCAATGAGCAGTTCTTC. This codes for CASSLQGAHGNEQFF.

The chain recombines TRBV5-1 with TRBJ2-1; 9 nucleotides align to TRBD2. V gave up 0 bases and J gave up 8 bases; unmatched junction bases: 12. In germline, CDR1 is SGHRS, CDR2 YFSETQ. The CDR3 is 17 amino acids. CDR3 bases: TGCGCCAGCAGCTTGGCATTTTCGGCTAGCGGGATAGATGAGCAGTTCTTC. This codes for CASSLAFSASGIDEQFF.

The V gene is TRBV27, the J gene TRBJ2-3, with D maybe TRBD2 (5 bases). Germline values: CDR1 MNHEY, CDR2 SMNVEV (reference sequence). The CDR3 covers 13 residues. V was shortened by 3 bases and J by 4 bases, with 8 bases between the two germline ends. DNA of the CDR3: TGTGCCAGCAGTTTCGGACTCCCAGATACGCAGTATTTT. Its translation is CASSFGLPDTQYF.

V is TRBV27 and J is TRBJ2-3, with 7 bases that match TRBD2. This CDR3 is 15 amino acids long. Germline V CDR1 and CDR2: MNHEY, SMNVEV (reference sequence). V gave up 1 base and J gave up 8 bases; unmatched junction bases: 9. This CDR3 is CASSLYQGGRGTQYF. CDR3 sequence (DNA): TGTGCCAGCAGTTTATATCAGGGAGGGAGAGGTACGCAGTATTTT.

This clone was counted only a few times. The chain carries TRBV30 and TRBJ2-1; D ambiguous. The germline gives CDR1 GTSNPN, CDR2 SVGIG (reference sequence). V was trimmed by 4 bases and J by 3 bases, leaving 16 bases between them. This CDR3 region has 15 residues. DNA of the CDR3: TGTGCCTGGAAAACAAGGGCGCTCGTCTACAATGAGCAGTTCTTC. Translation gives CAWKTRALVYNEQFF.

This sequence joins TRBV27 and TRBJ2-1; a weak D match, TRBD2 (6 bases). The germline V gene encodes CDR1 MNHEY and CDR2 SMNVEV (reference sequence). CDR3 length: 17 residues. V was clipped by 4 bases and J by 1 base, with 17 bases between them. The CDR3 nucleotides read TGTGCCAGCAGTTCGTTCGGGCACGGAGGGTCCTACAATGAGCAGTTCTTC. Translation gives CASSSFGHGGSYNEQFF.

The chain is built from TRBV6-6 and TRBJ2-7, with D maybe TRBD1 (5 bases). CDR3 length: 16 amino acids. Germline V CDR1 and CDR2: MNHNY, SVGAGI (reference sequence). V was clipped by 2 bases and J by 4 bases, with 18 bases between them. In DNA, the CDR3 is TGTGCCAGCAGTTACCCGACGGGTACAGGAATATACGAGCAGTACTTC. Protein: CASSYPTGTGIYEQYF.

About this clone: In the same sample, other DNA sequences code for this CDR3. This chain connects TRBV5-4 to TRBJ2-1; D not resolved. The CDR3 sequence is 11 residues long. V was pared by 2 bases and J by 5 bases, with 2 bases between. Looked up from germline, CDR1 is SGHNT and CDR2 is YYREEE (reference sequence). This CDR3 is CASSLDNEQFF. CDR3 nucleotides: TGTGCCAGCAGCTTAGACAATGAGCAGTTCTTC.

The gene calls are TRBV19 and TRBJ1-5; maybe TRBD1 (5 bases). Deletions cut 8 bases from V and 6 bases from J, with 20 bases between. The length of the CDR3 is 15 residues. Germline values: CDR1 LNHDA, CDR2 SQIVND (reference sequence). The CDR3 protein is CASGGTGGSGQPQHF. In DNA form, the CDR3 reads TGTGCCAGTGGGGGGACGGGAGGCTCCGGTCAGCCCCAGCATTTT. The variable domain in full, with the rest retrieved from reference TRBV19 and TRBJ1-5, is DGGITQSPKYLFRKEGQNVTLSCEQNLNHDAMYWYRQDPGQGLRLIYYSQIVNDFQKGDIAEGYSVSREKKESFPLTVTSAQKNPTAFYLCASGGTGGSGQPQHFGDGTRLSIL.

The rearrangement links TRBV5-1 to TRBJ2-2; possible D gene TRBD2, 5 bases. Germline CDR1 and CDR2: SGHRS and YFSETQ. CDR3 length: 15 residues. V was cut by 4 bases and J by 5 bases, with 15 bases left in between. CDR3 DNA: TGCGCCAGCAGCGTGCTGGCGGGCGGGACCGGGGAGCTGTTTTTT. Translation gives CASSVLAGGTGELFF.

V usage is TRBV7-7 and J usage is TRBJ2-7, with TRBD2 matching over 12 bases. V trimming: 5 bases; J trimming: 6 bases; junction bases outside the gene matches: 5. The CDR3 consists of 14 residues. Germline V gene sequence: CDR1 SSHAT, CDR2 FNYEAQ (reference sequence). In DNA form, the CDR3 reads TGTGCCAGCAGCCCCGGGACTAGCGGGTCCGAGCAGTACTTC. This encodes CASSPGTSGSEQYF.